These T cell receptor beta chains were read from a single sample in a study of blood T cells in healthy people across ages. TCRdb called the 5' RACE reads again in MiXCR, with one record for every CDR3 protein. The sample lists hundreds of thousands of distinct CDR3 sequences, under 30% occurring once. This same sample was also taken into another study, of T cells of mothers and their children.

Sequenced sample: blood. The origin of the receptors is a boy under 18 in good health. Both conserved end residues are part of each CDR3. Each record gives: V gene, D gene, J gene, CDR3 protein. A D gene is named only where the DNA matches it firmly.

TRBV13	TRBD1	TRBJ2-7	CASKDGTGVHEQYF
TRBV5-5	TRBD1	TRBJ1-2	CASSFRDREPPNAGYTF
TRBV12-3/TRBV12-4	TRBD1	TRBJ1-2	CASSNRGGGYTF
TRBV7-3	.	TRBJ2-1	CASSRFTVSSYNEQFF
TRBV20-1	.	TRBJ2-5	CGARDYLTYQETQYF
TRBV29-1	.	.	CSVLSAKSSYEQYF
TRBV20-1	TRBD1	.	CSARSSGTAAYEQYF
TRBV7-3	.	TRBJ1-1	CASSLNRRSTEAFF
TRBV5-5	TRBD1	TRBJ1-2	CASSLEDRGRVYGYTF
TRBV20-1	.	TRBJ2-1	CSASEGAGRVNEQFF
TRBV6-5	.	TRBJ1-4	CASSYSVGGAANEKLFF
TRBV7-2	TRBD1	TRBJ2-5	CASSKGQGQQTQYF
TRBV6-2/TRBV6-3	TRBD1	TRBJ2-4	CASRHIQGEWNIQYF
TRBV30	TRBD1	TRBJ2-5	CARRTGTGGLGETQYF
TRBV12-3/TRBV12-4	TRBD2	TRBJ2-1	CASSLGRGLAPPGSYNEQFF
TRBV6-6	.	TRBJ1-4	CASSLDPRAGFGKLFF
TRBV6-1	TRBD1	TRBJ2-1	CASRGPDRGSYNEQFF
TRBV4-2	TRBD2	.	CASSQDRDYPSYNEQFF
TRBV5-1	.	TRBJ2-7	CAGSLEQNEQYF
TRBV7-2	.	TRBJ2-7	CASSLADIGYEQYF
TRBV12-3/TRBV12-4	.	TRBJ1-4	CASSPDEPRGKLFF
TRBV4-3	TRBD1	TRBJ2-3	CASSQGTGVFPTDTQYF
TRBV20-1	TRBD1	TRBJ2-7	CSARGDRGIYEQYF
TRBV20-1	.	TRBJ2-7	CSADPQGVDEQHF
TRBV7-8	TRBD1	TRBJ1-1	CASSLVRVGTGTTEAFF
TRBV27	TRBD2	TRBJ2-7	CASSLSGRGELEQYF
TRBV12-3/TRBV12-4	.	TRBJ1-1	CASSRDRWNTEAFF
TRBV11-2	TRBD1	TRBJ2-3	CASSITGTGGTDTQYF
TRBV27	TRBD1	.	CASSYGPGGYEQYF
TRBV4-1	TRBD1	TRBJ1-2	CASSQSSGTGFLYGYTF
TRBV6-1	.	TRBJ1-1	CASSERVLNTEAFF
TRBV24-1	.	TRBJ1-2	CAGPISNYGYTF
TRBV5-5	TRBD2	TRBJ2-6	CASSLWGSGNTGANVLTF
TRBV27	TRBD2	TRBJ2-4	CASSLGGLAGVGGAKNIQYF
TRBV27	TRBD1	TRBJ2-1	CASSLSGTGGRDEQFF
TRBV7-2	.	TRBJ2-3	CASSLVGDTDTQYF
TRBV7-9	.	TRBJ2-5	CASSSRGNQETQYF
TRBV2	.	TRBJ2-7	CASRGLVDEQYF
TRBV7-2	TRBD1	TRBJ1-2	CASSAQGTNYGYTF
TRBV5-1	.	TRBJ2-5	CASSQGPYQETQYF
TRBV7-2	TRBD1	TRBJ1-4	CASTEGTGTEKLFF
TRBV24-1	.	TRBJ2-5	CATSELGVTGETQYF
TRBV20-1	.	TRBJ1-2	CSARTDGNYGYTF
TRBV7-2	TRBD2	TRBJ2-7	CASSFGTSGGSSYEQYF
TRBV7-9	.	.	CASSLGTVASSYEQYF
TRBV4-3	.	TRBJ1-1	CASSQVVYGREIEAFF
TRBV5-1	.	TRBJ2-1	CASSLVPGTENNEQFF
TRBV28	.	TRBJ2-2	CASSQWDGNTGELFF
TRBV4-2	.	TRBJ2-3	CASSQSGSASVDTQYF
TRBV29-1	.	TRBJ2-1	CSVERPSSEQFF